This T cell receptor beta chain was captured by sequencing in a study of shared T cell receptors in the human thymus. CDR3 size: 16 residues. The germline V gene encodes CDR1 SGHNT and CDR2 YYREEE (reference sequence). V shed 5 bases, J shed 7 bases, and the junction held 13 bases outside the gene matches. The repertoire was sequenced with immunoSEQ multiplex PCR; TCRdb's copy has only in-frame clones and lacks some. The sample includes hundreds of thousands of clones, over 75% of them seen just once. This sample was shared with a second study, whose subject was human thymus T cells. Turning to that study: Resections were taken during corrective heart surgery, and the thymus tissue came from these.

The J gene is TRBJ2-2, the V gene TRBV5-4, with 8 bases aligning to TRBD1. This receptor was obtained from a boy younger than two with a congenital heart defect. The specimen sequenced was thymocytes. The CDR3 here is CASRTLTGEKVGELFF. In DNA, the CDR3 is TGTGCCAGCAGAACCTTGACAGGGGAAAAAGTCGGGGAGCTGTTTTTT.